A selection of T cell receptor beta chains follows, all from one sample in a study of CD8 T cells in Susac syndrome. TCRdb used MiXCR to reprocess the immunoSEQ multiplex PCR reads, holding one entry per CDR3 protein. This sample has approximately 190,000 distinct CDR3 sequences, with around 96% found just once. Source material: CD4+ T cells from PBMCs. The receptors originated from a human donor with multiple sclerosis. Both conserved end residues are part of each CDR3. The D gene is left open where the match is weak. Size is stated for part of the rows, as once, few or many counts, or as a class when the clone is expanded.

abundance | j_gene | d_gene | v_gene | CDR3aa | CDR3nt
- | TRBJ2-7 | TRBD2 | TRBV27 | CASGIAGADYEQYF | TGTGCCAGCGGTATAGCGGGAGCGGACTACGAGCAGTACTTC
- | TRBJ2-3 | TRBD2 | TRBV7-3 | CASSLSGRAGGTQYF | TGTGCCAGCAGCTTAAGTGGGAGGGCCGGGGGTACGCAGTATTTT
- | TRBJ1-6 | - | TRBV27 | CASSWAINSPLHF | TGTGCCAGCAGCTGGGCAATCAATTCACCCCTCCACTTT
- | TRBJ2-5 | TRBD1 | TRBV20-1 | CSPRPGTEQETQYF | TGCAGTCCTCGGCCGGGGACAGAGCAAGAGACCCAGTACTTC
- | TRBJ2-7 | - | TRBV19 | CASSIGGAGSYEQYF | TGTGCCAGTAGTATAGGTGGTGCGGGTTCCTACGAGCAGTACTTC
- | TRBJ1-2 | - | TRBV6-6 | CAVGLQGYGYTF | TGTGCCGTGGGGCTCCAAGGCTATGGCTACACCTTC
- | TRBJ2-1 | - | TRBV7-2 | CASSFGTGSYNEQFF | TGTGCCAGCAGCTTCGGAACGGGCTCCTACAATGAGCAGTTCTTC
- | TRBJ1-2 | - | TRBV12-3/TRBV12-4 | CASSPRQAYYGYTF | TGTGCCAGCAGTCCCCGACAGGCCTACTATGGCTACACCTTC
- | TRBJ1-1 | - | TRBV20-1 | CSASGTEVVEAFF | TGCAGTGCTTCCGGGACGGAGGTTGTTGAAGCTTTCTTT
- | TRBJ2-1 | TRBD2 | TRBV12-3/TRBV12-4 | CASRVRLAGYNEQFF | TGTGCCAGCAGAGTGCGACTAGCGGGGTACAATGAGCAGTTCTTC
- | TRBJ1-5 | - | TRBV13 | CASSFRHQPQHF | TGTGCCAGCAGCTTTCGGCATCAGCCCCAGCATTTT
- | TRBJ2-7 | TRBD1 | TRBV20-1 | CSALPGQGYEQYF | TGCAGTGCGCTACCGGGACAGGGCTACGAGCAGTACTTC
- | TRBJ2-3 | TRBD2 | TRBV12-5 | CASGFGLGTTDTQYF | TGTGCTAGTGGTTTCGGACTAGGAACGACAGATACGCAGTATTTT
- | TRBJ2-1 | - | TRBV19 | CASRSGQTPYNEQFF | TGTGCCAGTAGGAGTGGACAGACCCCCTACAATGAGCAGTTCTTC
- | TRBJ1-1 | - | TRBV5-4 | CASSRPDTNTEAFF | TGTGCCAGCAGCCGCCCGGACACGAACACTGAAGCTTTCTTT
- | TRBJ2-3 | TRBD2 | TRBV25-1 | CASSDSLAGVTQYF | TGTGCCAGCAGTGATTCCCTAGCGGGGGTTACGCAGTATTTT
- | TRBJ1-2 | - | TRBV4-1 | CASSQDQEVVGGGGYTF | TGCGCCAGCAGCCAAGACCAAGAGGTGGTGGGGGGCGGTGGCTACACCTTC
- | TRBJ2-3 | TRBD2 | TRBV5-4 | CTSGNPGTDTQYF | TGTACGAGCGGGAACCCTGGCACAGATACGCAGTATTTT
once | TRBJ1-1 | TRBD1 | TRBV7-3 | CASSLQGALNTEAFF | TGTGCCAGCAGCTTACAGGGGGCGCTGAACACTGAAGCTTTCTTT
- | TRBJ1-2 | - | TRBV20-1 | CSARDSARGGGYTF | TGCAGTGCTAGAGATTCGGCCCGTGGAGGCGGCTACACCTTC
once | TRBJ2-3 | TRBD1 | TRBV24-1 | CATSDPTGFPDTQYF | TGTGCCACCAGTGATCCGACAGGGTTTCCAGATACGCAGTATTTT
- | TRBJ2-7 | TRBD1 | TRBV12-3/TRBV12-4 | CASGGDRGPSYEQYF | TGTGCCAGCGGAGGGGACAGGGGACCTTCCTACGAGCAGTACTTC
- | TRBJ2-1 | TRBD2 | TRBV3-1 | CASSPHPTSGRAGSYNEQFF | TGTGCCAGCAGCCCCCATCCGACTAGCGGGAGGGCCGGGTCCTACAATGAGCAGTTCTTC
- | TRBJ2-1 | TRBD2 | TRBV5-4 | CASSLGLAGGHEQFF | TGTGCCAGCAGCTTGGGACTAGCGGGGGGGCATGAGCAGTTCTTC
- | TRBJ2-2 | - | TRBV4-2 | CASSQDRTGELFF | TGTGCCAGCAGCCAAGACCGGACCGGGGAGCTGTTTTTT
- | TRBJ2-2 | - | TRBV29-1 | CSVALTGSSTGELFF | TGCAGCGTCGCACTCACAGGGTCGAGCACCGGGGAGCTGTTTTTT
- | TRBJ2-1 | - | TRBV12-3/TRBV12-4 | CASSRGAGYEQFF | TGTGCCAGCAGTCGCGGAGCCGGCTATGAGCAGTTCTTC
once | TRBJ2-7 | TRBD1 | TRBV12-3/TRBV12-4 | CASSRRDRGQEQYF | TGTGCCAGCAGCCGCCGGGACAGGGGACAGGAGCAGTACTTC
- | TRBJ2-6 | TRBD2 | TRBV24-1 | CATSGGSPSGANVLTF | TGTGCCACCAGTGGCGGGAGTCCCTCTGGGGCCAACGTCCTGACTTTC